The clone carrying this T cell receptor (beta chain) was observed a handful of times. The antigen is unknown. The sample comes from a study of post-analysis software for immune sequencing data. Study summary: Some patients lacked subtype; others had relapsing-remitting, secondary progressive or progressive-relapsing disease.

The library was made from cDNA and included unique molecular identifiers. The T cell input of roughly 0.95 to 10 million gave about half a million cDNA molecules. TCRdb used MiXCR to reprocess the PCR reads, holding one entry per CDR3 protein. The repertoire has 450,000 to 700,000 distinct CDR3 sequences, around 47% of them found once; the top ten carry more than 1.5%. Unmatched junction bases numbered 9, after V lost 6 bases and J lost 2 bases. CDR3 length: 16 amino acids. General study results and limits: Normalized Chao1 diversity was significantly lower in multiple sclerosis patients than in controls. TRBV5-6, TRBV5-1 and TRBV20-1 belonged to a set of roughly five TRBV segments that were more frequent in patients than controls. F measure clustering grouped samples strongly by preparation batch.

Sequencing input: blood. The TCR sequence derives from a girl aged 5-17 years with multiple sclerosis. The V and J genes are TRBV12-3 or TRBV12-4 and TRBJ2-1; 8 bases are shared with TRBD2. Here the CDR3 DNA reads TGTGCCAGCAGCCCATCAGCGGGAGCCCCCTACAATGAGCAGTTCTTC. Its protein product is CASSPSAGAPYNEQFF.